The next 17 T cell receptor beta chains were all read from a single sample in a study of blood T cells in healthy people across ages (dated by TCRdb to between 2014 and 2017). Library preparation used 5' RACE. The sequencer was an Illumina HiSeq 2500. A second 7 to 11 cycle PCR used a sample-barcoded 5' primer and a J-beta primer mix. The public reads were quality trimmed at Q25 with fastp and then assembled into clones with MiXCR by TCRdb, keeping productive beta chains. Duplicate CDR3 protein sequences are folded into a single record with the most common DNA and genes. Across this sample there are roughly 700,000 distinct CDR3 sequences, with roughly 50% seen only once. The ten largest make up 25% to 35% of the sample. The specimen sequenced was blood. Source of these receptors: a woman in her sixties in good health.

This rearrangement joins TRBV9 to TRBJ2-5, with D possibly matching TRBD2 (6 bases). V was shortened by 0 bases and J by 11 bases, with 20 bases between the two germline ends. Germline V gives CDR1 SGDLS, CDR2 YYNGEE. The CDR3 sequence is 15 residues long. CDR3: CASSVVGLNYNEQYF. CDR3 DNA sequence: TGTGCCAGCAGCGTAGTGGGACTCAACTACAATGAGCAGTACTTC.

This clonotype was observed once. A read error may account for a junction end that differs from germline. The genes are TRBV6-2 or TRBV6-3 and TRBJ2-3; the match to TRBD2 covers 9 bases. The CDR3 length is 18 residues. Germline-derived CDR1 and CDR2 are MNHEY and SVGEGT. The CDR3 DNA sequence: TGTGCCGGCAGTCCCCTTTCCCCTAGCGGGACAAGGGTCTATACGCAGTATTTT. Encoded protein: CAGSPLSPSGTRVYTQYF.

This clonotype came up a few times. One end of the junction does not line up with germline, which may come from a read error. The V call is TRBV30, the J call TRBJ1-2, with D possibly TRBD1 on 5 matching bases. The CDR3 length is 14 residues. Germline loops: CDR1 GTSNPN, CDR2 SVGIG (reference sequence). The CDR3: CAWASGHYNHGYTF. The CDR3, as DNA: TGTGCCTGGGCCTCGGGGCATTATAACCATGGCTACACCTTC.

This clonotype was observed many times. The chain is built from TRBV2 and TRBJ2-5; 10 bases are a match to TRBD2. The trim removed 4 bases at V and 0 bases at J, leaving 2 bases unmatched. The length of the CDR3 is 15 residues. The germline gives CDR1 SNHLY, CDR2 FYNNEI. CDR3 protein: CASSGTSGYQETQYF. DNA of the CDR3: TGTGCCAGCAGTGGGACTAGCGGATACCAAGAGACCCAGTACTTC.

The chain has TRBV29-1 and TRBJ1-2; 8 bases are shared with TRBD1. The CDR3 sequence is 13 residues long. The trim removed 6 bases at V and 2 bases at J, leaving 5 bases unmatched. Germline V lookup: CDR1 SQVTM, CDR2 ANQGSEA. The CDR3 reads CSVEGQENYGYTF. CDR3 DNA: TGCAGCGTAGAGGGACAGGAAAACTATGGCTACACCTTC.

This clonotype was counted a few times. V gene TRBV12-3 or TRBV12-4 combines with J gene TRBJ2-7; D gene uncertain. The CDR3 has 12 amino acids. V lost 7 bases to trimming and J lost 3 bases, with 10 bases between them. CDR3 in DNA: TGTGCCAGCAATCTGGGGAACTACGAGCAGTACTTC. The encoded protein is CASNLGNYEQYF.

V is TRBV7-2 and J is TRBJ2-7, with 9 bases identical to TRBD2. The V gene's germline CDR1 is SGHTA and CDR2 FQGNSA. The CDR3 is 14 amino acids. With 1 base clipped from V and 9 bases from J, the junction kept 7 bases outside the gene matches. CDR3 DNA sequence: TGTGCCAGCAGCTTAGAAGGGACTAGCATTTTGCAGTACTTC. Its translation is CASSLEGTSILQYF.

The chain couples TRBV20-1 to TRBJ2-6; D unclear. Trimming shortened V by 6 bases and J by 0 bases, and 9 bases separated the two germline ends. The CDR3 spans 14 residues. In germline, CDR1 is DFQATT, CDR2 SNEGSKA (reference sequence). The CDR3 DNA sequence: TGCAGTGCCCGGCCGGGCTCTGGGGCCAACGTCCTGACTTTC. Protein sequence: CSARPGSGANVLTF.

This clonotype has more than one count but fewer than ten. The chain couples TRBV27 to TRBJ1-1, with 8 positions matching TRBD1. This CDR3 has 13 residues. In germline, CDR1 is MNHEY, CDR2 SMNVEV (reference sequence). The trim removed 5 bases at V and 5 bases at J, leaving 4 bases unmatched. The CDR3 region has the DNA TGTGCCAGCAGTGAGGACAGGGAGACTGAAGCTTTCTTT. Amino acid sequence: CASSEDRETEAFF.

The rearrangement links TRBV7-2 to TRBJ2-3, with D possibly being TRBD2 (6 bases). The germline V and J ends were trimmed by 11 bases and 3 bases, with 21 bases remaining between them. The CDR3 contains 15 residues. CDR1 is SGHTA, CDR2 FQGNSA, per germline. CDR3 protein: CACTPRPGVTDTQYF. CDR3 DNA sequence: TGTGCCTGCACCCCTCGGCCGGGAGTGACAGATACGCAGTATTTT.

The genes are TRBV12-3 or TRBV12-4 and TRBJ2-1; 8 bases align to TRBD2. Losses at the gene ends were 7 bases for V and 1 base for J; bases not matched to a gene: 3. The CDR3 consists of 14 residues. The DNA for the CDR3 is TGTGCCAGCACTGGCGGGAGGTCCTACAATGAGCAGTTCTTC. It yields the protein CASTGGRSYNEQFF.

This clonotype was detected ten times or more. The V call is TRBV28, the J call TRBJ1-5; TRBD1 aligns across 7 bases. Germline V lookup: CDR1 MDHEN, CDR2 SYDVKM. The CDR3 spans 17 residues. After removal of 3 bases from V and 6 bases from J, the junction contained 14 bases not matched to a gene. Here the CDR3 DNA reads TGTGCCAGCAGTTTTGGGGTCGACAGGGTTGGGGGTCAGCCCCAGCATTTT. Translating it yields CASSFGVDRVGGQPQHF.

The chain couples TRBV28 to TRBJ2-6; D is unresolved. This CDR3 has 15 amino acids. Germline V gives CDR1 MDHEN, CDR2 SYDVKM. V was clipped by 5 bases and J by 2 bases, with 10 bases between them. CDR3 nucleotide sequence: TGTGCCAGCAGTCACCCTTCCCCTGGGGCCAACGTCCTGACTTTC. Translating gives CASSHPSPGANVLTF.

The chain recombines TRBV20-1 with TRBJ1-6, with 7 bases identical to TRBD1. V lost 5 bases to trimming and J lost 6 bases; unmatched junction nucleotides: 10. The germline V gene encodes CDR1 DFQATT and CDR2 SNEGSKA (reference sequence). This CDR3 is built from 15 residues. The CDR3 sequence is CSAHTLRGSNSPLHF. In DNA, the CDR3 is TGCAGTGCTCACACACTCAGGGGGAGTAATTCACCCCTCCACTTT.

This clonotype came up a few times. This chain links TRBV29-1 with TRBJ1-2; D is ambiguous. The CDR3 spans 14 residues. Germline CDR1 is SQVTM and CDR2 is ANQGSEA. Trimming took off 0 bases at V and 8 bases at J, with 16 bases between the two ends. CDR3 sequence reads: CSVEENGGSGGYTF. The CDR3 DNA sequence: TGCAGCGTTGAAGAGAACGGCGGGTCAGGAGGCTACACCTTC.

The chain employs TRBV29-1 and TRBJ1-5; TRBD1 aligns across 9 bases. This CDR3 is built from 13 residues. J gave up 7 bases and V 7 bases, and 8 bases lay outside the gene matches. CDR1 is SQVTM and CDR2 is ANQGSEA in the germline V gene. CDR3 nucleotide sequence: TGCAGCGCCTGGACAGGGGTGGGGCAGCCCCAGCATTTT. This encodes CSAWTGVGQPQHF.

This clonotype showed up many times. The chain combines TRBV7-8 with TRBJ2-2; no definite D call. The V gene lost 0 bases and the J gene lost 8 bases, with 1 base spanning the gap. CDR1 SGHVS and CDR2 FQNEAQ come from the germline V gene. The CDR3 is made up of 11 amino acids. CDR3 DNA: TGTGCCAGCAGCTTAGCGGGGGAGCTGTTTTTT. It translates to CASSLAGELFF.